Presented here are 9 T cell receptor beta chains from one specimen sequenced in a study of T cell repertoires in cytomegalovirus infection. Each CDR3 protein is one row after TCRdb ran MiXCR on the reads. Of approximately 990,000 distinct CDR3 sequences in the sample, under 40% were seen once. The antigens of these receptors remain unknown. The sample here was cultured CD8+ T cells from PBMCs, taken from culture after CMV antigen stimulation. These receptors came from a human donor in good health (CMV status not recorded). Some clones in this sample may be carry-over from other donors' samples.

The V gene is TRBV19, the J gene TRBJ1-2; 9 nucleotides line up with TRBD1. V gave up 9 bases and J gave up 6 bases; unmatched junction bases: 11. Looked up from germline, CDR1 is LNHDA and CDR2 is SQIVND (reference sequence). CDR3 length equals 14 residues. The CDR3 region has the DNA TGTGCCAGGAACTGGGACAGGGTGATCCATGGCTACACCTTC. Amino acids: CARNWDRVIHGYTF.

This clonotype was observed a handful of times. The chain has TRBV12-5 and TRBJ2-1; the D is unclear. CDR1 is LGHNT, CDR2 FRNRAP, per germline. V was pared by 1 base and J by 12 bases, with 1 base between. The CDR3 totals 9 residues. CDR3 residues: CASGLGQFF. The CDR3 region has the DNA TGTGCTAGTGGTTTGGGGCAGTTCTTC.

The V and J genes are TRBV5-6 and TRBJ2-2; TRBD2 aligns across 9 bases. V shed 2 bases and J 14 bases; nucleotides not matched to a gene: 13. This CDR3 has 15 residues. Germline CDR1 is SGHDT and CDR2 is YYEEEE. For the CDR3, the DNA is TGTGCCAGCAGCTTCATGAATAGCGGGGGCCCATTTCTGTTTTTT. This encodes CASSFMNSGGPFLFF.

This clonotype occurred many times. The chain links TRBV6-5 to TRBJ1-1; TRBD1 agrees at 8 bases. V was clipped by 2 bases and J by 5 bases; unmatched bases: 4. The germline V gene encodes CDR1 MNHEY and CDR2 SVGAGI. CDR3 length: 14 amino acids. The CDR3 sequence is CASSYQGAGTEAFF. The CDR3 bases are TGTGCCAGCAGTTACCAGGGGGCGGGAACTGAAGCTTTCTTT.

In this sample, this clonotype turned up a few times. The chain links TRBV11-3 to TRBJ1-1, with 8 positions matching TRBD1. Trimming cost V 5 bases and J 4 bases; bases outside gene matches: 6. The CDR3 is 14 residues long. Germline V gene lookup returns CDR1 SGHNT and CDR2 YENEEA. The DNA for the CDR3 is TGTGCCAGCAGCCCCCAGGGGGCCGGCACTGAAGCTTTCTTT. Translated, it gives CASSPQGAGTEAFF.

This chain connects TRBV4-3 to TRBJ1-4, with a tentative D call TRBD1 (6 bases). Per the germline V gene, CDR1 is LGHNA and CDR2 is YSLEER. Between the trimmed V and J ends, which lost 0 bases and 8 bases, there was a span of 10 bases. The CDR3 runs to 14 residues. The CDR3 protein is CASSQDEGHEKLFF. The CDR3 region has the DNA TGCGCCAGCAGCCAAGATGAGGGACACGAAAAACTGTTTTTT.

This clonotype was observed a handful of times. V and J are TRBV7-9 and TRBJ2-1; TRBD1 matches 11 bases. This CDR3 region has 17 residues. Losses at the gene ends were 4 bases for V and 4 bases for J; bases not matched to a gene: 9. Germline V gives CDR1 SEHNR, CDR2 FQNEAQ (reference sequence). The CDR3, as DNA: TGTGCCAGCAGCTCCACCGCCGGGACAGGGGGATACAATGAGCAGTTCTTC. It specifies CASSSTAGTGGYNEQFF.

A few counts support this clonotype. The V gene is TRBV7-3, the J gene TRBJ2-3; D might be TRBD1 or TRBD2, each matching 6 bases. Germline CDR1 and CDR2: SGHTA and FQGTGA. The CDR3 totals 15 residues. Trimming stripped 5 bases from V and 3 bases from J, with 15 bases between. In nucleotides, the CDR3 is TGTGCCAGCAGCATCACAGGGACTTTTACAGATACGCAGTATTTT. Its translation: CASSITGTFTDTQYF.

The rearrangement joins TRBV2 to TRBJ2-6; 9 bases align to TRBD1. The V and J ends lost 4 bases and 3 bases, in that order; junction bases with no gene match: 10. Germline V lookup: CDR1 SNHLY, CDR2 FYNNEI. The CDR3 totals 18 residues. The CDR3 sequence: CASSGPGQGRDGANVLTF. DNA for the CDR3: TGTGCCAGCAGTGGTCCGGGACAGGGACGGGATGGGGCCAACGTCCTGACTTTC.